Listed below are T cell receptor beta chains from one sample, sequenced in a study of CD8 T cells in Susac syndrome. One entry per CDR3 protein, called by TCRdb with MiXCR from the immunoSEQ multiplex PCR reads. The sample records some 65,000 distinct CDR3 sequences, around 95% being singletons. Sequenced material: CD8+ T cells from PBMCs. The receptors shown here come from a human donor with multiple sclerosis. Each CDR3 is given with its conserved first and last residue. A D gene is named only where the DNA matches it firmly. Size tells how often a clone was seen (once, few, many) or the class of an expanded clone, and some rows leave it out.

d_gene	j_gene	abundance	v_gene	CDR3aa	CDR3nt
TRBD1	TRBJ2-7	-	TRBV25-1	CASSTQGVYEQYF	TGTGCCAGCAGTACCCAGGGGGTCTACGAGCAGTACTTC
-	TRBJ1-1	-	TRBV30	CAWNQIMNTEAFF	TGTGCCTGGAATCAAATTATGAACACTGAAGCTTTCTTT
-	TRBJ2-1	-	TRBV4-3	CASSQEYQGNNEQFF	TGCGCCAGCAGCCAAGAATACCAGGGAAACAATGAGCAGTTCTTC
-	TRBJ2-3	-	TRBV6-5	CASRSRTGYTDTQYF	TGTGCCAGCAGATCTAGGACGGGCTACACAGATACGCAGTATTTT
-	TRBJ2-3	-	TRBV7-8	CASRAHRDTQYF	TGTGCCAGTCGAGCTCACCGGGATACGCAGTATTTT
-	TRBJ1-2	-	TRBV4-1	CASSHGGTNYGYTF	TGCGCCAGCAGCCATGGAGGGACTAACTATGGCTACACCTTC
-	TRBJ2-6	-	TRBV4-3	CASSQGSSGANVLTF	TGCGCCAGCAGCCAAGGGTCCTCTGGGGCCAACGTCCTGACTTTC
-	TRBJ1-2	-	TRBV29-1	CSVEEGRTYGYTF	TGCAGCGTTGAAGAAGGGAGGACTTATGGCTACACCTTC
-	TRBJ2-5	-	TRBV9	CASRKTSSGGETQYF	TGTGCCAGCAGGAAAACTAGCTCAGGCGGGGAGACCCAGTACTTC
TRBD1	TRBJ2-7	-	TRBV29-1	CSVEFPGQGLYEQYF	TGCAGCGTTGAGTTCCCGGGACAGGGTCTCTACGAGCAGTACTTC
-	TRBJ2-5	-	TRBV11-2	CASSLVDLGRKTQYF	TGTGCCAGCAGCTTAGTAGATTTGGGACGGAAGACCCAGTACTTC
-	TRBJ1-4	-	TRBV6-5	CATGWRAKLFF	TGTGCCACCGGTTGGCGGGCGAAACTGTTTTTT
TRBD2	TRBJ2-1	-	TRBV7-8	CASSLDGLAGYNEQFF	TGTGCCAGCAGCTTAGATGGACTAGCGGGCTACAATGAGCAGTTCTTC
TRBD2	TRBJ2-1	-	TRBV6-5	CASSYSTSGDSYNEQFF	TGTGCCAGCAGTTACTCGACTAGCGGGGACTCCTACAATGAGCAGTTCTTC
TRBD1	TRBJ1-5	-	TRBV12-3/TRBV12-4	CASSLAGDRVLTQHF	TGTGCCAGCAGTTTAGCGGGGGACAGGGTGTTGACCCAGCATTTT
-	TRBJ2-1	-	TRBV29-1	CSVKWSDSYNEQFF	TGCAGCGTTAAATGGTCCGACTCCTACAATGAGCAGTTCTTC
-	TRBJ2-5	few	TRBV29-1	CSPIPVQETQYF	TGCAGCCCCATTCCAGTACAGGAGACCCAGTACTTC
TRBD1	TRBJ1-1	-	TRBV20-1	CSAGTEAHTEAFF	TGCAGTGCTGGGACAGAGGCCCACACTGAAGCTTTCTTT
-	TRBJ1-1	-	TRBV24-1	CATRGGTYEAFF	TGTGCCACCCGAGGGGGTACCTACGAAGCTTTCTTT
-	TRBJ2-1	-	TRBV15	CATSRDGSTYNEQFF	TGTGCCACCAGCAGAGATGGCTCTACCTACAATGAGCAGTTCTTC
TRBD2	TRBJ2-1	-	TRBV12-3/TRBV12-4	CASSFPSGSYNEQFF	TGTGCCAGCAGTTTTCCTAGCGGCTCCTACAATGAGCAGTTCTTC
-	TRBJ2-3	-	TRBV19	CASSWDITDTQYF	TGTGCCAGTAGTTGGGACATCACAGATACGCAGTATTTT
-	TRBJ2-1	-	TRBV4-1	CASSLTRGVVGEQFF	TGCGCCAGCAGCCTGACTAGGGGTGTGGTAGGTGAGCAGTTCTTC
TRBD1	TRBJ2-5	-	TRBV25-1	CASSLRTGLGETQYF	TGTGCCAGCAGTCTCCGGACAGGGCTGGGAGAGACCCAGTACTTC